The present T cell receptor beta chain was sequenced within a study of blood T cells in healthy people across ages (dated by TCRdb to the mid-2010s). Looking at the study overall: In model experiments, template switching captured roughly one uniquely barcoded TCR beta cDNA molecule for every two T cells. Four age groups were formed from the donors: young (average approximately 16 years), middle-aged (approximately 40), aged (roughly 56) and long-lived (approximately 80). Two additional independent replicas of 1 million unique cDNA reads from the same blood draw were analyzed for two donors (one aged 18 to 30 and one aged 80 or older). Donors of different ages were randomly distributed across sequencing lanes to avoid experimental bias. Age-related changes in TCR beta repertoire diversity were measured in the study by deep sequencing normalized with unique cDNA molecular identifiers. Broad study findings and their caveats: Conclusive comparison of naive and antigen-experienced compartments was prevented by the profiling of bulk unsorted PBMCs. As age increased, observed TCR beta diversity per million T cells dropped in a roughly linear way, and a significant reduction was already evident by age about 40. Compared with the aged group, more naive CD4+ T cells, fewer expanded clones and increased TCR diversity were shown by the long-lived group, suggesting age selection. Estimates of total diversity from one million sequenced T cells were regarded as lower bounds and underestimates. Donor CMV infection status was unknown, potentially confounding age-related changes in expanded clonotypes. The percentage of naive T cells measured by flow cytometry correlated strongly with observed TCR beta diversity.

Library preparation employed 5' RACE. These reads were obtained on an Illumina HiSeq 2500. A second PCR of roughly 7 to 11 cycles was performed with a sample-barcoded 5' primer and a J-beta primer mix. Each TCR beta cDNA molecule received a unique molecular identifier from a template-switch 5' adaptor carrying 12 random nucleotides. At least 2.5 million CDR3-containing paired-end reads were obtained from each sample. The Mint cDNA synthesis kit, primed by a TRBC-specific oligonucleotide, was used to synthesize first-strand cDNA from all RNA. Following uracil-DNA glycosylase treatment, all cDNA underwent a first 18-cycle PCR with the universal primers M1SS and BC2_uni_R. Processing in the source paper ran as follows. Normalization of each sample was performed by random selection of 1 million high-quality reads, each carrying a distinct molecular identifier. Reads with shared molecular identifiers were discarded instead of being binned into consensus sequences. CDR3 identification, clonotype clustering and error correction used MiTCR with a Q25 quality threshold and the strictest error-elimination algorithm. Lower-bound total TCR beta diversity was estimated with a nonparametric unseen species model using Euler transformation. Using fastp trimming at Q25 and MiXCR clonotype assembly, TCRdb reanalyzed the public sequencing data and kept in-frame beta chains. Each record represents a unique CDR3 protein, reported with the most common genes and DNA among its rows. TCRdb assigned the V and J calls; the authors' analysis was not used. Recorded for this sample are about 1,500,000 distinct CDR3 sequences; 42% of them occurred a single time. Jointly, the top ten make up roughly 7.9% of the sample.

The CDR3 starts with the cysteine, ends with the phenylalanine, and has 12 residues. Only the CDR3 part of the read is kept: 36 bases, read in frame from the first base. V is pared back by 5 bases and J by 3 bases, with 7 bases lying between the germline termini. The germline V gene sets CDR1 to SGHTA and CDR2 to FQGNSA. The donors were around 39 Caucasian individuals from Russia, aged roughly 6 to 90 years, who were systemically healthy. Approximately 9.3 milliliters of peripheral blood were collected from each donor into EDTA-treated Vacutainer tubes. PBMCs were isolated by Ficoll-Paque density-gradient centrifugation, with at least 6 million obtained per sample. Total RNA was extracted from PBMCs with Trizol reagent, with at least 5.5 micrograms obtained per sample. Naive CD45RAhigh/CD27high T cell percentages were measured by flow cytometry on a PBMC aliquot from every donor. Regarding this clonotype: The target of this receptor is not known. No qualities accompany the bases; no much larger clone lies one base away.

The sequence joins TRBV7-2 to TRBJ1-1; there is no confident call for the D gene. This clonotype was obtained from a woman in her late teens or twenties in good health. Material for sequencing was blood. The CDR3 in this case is CASSHRHTEAFF. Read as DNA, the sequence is TGTGCCAGCAGCCATCGACACACTGAAGCTTTCTTT.